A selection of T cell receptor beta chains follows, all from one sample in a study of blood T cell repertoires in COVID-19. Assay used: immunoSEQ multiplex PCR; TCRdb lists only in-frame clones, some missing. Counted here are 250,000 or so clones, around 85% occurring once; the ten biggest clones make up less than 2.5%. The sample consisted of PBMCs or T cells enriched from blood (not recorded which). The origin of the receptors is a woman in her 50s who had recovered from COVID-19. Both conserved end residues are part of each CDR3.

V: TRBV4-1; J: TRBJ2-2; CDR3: CASSPTLAGGQGGELFF
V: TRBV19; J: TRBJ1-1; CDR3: CASRLQGVNTEAFF
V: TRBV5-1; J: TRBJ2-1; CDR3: CASSPGTSALFSYNEQFF
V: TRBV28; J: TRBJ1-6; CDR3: CATHNVGQGLNSPLHF
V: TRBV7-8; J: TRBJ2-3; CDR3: CASSLGWAGGSTDTQYF
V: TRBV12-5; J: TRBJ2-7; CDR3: CASGLDSGLAEYYEQYF
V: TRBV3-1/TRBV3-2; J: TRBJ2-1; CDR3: CASSQDSGSGNEQFF
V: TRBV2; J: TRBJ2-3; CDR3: CASTPAPGFSDTQYF
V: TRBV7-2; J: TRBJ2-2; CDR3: CASSPLVLVANTGELFF
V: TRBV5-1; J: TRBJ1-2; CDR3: CASGGDRTNYGYTF
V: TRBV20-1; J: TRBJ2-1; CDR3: CSASRPGIYNEQFF
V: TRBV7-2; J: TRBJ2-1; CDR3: CASSLDFSSYNEQFF
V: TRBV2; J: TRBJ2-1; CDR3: CASSAGTRSRADEQFF
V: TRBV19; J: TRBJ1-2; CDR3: CASSMGSGYTF
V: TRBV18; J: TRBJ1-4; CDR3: CASSTGRSREKLFF
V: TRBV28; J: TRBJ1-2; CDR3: CASHDRTDYGYTF
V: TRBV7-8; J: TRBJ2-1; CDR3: CASRWSSGKYNEQFF
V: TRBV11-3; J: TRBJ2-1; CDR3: CASSLGGAGENNEQFF
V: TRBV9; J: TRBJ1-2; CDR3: CASSVGPDSYYGYTF
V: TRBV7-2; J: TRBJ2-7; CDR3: CASSPEGSFYEQYF
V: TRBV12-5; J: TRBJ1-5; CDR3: CASDYLGQGLGNQPQHF
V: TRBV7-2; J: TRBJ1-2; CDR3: CASSFSPRPNVQGAYGYTF
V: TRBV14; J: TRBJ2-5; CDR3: CASSQQTSGIAETQYF
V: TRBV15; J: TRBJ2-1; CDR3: CATSRGQGFHNEQFF
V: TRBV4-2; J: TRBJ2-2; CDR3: CASSQETFGASGTGELFF
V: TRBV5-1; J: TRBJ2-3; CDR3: CASNVGGGDTQYF
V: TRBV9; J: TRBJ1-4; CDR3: CASSPDRARPNEKLFF
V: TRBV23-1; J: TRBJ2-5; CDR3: CASHVKEVQAGGQETQYF
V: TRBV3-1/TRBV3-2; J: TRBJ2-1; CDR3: CASSQAQGVNNEQFF
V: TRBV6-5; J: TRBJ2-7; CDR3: CASSYNQGSYYEQYF
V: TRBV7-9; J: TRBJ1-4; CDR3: CASSLVGGKEKLFF
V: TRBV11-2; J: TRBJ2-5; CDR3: CASSSQGPTKTQYF
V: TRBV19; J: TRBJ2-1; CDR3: CASSILAGDYNEQFF
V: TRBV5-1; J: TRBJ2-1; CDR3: CASRGLARDYNEQFF
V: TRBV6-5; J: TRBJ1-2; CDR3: CASSPDTGTVNGYTF
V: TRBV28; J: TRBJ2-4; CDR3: CASSLFGTVTKNIQYF